At least ten counts were recorded for the clone carrying this TCR beta chain. Its antigen is unknown. This sample is drawn from a study of T-cell memory formation after mild COVID-19. Study in general: TCR clusters were mostly donor specific.

5'RACE with constant-segment primers yielded barcoded, UMI-tagged TCR alpha and TCR beta cDNA libraries. TCRdb re-analysed the 5' RACE reads in MiXCR, keeping a single row per CDR3 protein. The sample includes roughly 410,000 distinct CDR3 sequences, 24% seen only once; the top ten take about 10%. Looked up from germline, CDR1 is SGHKS and CDR2 is YYEKEE (reference sequence). Trimming removed 2 bases from V and 7 bases from J; junction bases left unmatched: 3. The length of the CDR3 is 13 residues. Findings and limits, study-wide: Pre-infection memory carried some responding clones, suggesting that cross-reactive memory joined.

The chain links TRBV5-5 to TRBJ1-5; 7 nucleotides line up with TRBD1. Sequencing was performed on PBMCs or a T cell subset sorted from them (not recorded which). The TCR sequence derives from an adult woman who had mild COVID-19 (a few samples of this study predate the infection). Cell type and time point are not known. The CDR3 sequence is CASSFSGGQPQHF. CDR3 nucleotide sequence: TGTGCCAGCAGCTTTTCAGGGGGACAGCCCCAGCATTTT.